This T cell receptor beta chain was observed in a study of cytomegalovirus exposure and HLA in healthy donors. Looking at the study overall: Ancestry clustering placed about 86% of 350 to 500 genotyped donors in the Caucasian-associated cluster.

Every donor was a healthy person donating bone marrow. Concerning this clone: What it binds is not known.

Study results and caveats: Immune exposure information comprised only CMV serostatus. Common viral pathogens (according to a later analysis) appeared linked to several of the most significant clusters.

Amplification used 60 Vbeta primers and 13 Jbeta primers. Libraries were prepared by immunoSEQ multiplex PCR; TCRdb keeps only in-frame clonotypes and omits some of them. The sample yields hundreds of thousands of clones, 60% to 80% seen once. The clonotype originates from a male donor in good health and CMV-seronegative. Sequencing used PBMCs.

Here the CDR3 reads CASVAGAWWACTDTQYF. Written as DNA, the CDR3 is TGCGCCAGCGTAGCGGGGGCCTGGTGGGCCTGCACAGATACGCAGTATTTT. The chain uses TRBV10-1 and TRBJ2-3; 9 bases fit TRBD2. The V and J ends lost 8 bases and 1 base, in that order; junction bases with no gene match: 13. CDR1 and CDR2 from the germline V gene are WNHNN and SYGVQD (reference sequence). The CDR3 length is 17 residues.